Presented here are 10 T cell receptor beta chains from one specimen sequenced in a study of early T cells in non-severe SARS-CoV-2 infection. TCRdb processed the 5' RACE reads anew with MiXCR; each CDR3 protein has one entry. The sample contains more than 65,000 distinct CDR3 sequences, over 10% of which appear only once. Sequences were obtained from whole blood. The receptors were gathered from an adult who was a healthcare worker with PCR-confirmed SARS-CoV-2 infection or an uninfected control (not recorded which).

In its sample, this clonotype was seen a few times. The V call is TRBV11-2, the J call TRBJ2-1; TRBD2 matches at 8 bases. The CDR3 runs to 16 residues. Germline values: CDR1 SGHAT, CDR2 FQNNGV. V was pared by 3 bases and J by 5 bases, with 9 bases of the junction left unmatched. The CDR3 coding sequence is TGTGCCAGCAGCTTGGGGGCGGGAGGACTCCACAATGAGCAGTTCTTC. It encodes CASSLGAGGLHNEQFF.

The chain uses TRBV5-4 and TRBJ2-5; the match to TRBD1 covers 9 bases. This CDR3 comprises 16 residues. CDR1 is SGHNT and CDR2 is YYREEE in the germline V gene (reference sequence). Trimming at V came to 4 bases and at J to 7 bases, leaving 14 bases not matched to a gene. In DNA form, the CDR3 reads TGTGCCAGCAGCCGTCCCGGGACAGGGTTAGTTGGGACCCAGTACTTC. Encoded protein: CASSRPGTGLVGTQYF.

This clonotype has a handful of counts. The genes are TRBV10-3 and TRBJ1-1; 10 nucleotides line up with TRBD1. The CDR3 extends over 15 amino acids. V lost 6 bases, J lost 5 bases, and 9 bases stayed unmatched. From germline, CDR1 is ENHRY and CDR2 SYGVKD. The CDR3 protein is CAISPGQGGFTEAFF. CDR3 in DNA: TGTGCCATCAGCCCAGGACAGGGGGGATTTACTGAAGCTTTCTTT.

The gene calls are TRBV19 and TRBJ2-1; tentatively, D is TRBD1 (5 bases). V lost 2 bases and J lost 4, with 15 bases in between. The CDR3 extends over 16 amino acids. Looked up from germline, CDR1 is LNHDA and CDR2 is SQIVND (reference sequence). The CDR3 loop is CASSILHRKSYNEQFF. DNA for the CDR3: TGTGCCAGTAGTATATTACACAGGAAGAGTTACAATGAGCAGTTCTTC.

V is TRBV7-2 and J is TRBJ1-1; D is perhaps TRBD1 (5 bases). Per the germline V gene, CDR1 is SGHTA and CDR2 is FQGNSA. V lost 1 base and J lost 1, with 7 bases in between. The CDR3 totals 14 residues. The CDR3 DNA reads TGTGCCAGCAGCTTAGGGGGGGAGAACACTGAAGCTTTCTTT. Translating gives CASSLGGENTEAFF.

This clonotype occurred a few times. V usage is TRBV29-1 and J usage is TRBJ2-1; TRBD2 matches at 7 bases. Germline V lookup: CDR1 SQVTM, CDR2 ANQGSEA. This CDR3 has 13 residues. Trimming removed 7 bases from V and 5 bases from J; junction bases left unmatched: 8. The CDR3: CSALLASHNEQFF. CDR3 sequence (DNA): TGCAGCGCCTTACTAGCGAGCCACAATGAGCAGTTCTTC.

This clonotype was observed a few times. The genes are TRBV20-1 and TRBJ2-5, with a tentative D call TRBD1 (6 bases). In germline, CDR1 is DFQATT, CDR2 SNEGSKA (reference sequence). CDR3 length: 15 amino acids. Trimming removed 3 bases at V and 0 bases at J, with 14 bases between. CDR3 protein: CSARPGTGHQETQYF. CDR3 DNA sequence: TGCAGTGCTAGGCCCGGTACAGGGCACCAAGAGACCCAGTACTTC.

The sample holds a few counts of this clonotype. The CDR3, as DNA: TGTGCCAGCAGAGAACCCGGACAGCAAGAGACCCAGTACTTC. Amino acid sequence: CASREPGQQETQYF. The chain uses TRBV2 and TRBJ2-5; D perhaps matches TRBD1 (6 bases). The V end was cut by 6 bases, the J end by 2 bases, with 13 bases between. Germline assignment: CDR1 SNHLY and CDR2 FYNNEI. The CDR3 has 14 amino acids. Full variable domain (remainder filled in from reference TRBV2 and TRBJ2-5): EPEVTQTPSHQVTQMGQEVILRCVPISNHLYFYWYRQILGQKVEFLVSFYNNEISEKSEIFDDQFSVERPDGSNFTLKIRSTKLEDSAMYFCASREPGQQETQYFGPGTRLLVL.

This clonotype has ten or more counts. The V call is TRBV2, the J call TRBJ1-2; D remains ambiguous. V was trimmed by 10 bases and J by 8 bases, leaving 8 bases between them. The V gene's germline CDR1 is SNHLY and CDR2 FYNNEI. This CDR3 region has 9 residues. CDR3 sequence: CATRTGYTF. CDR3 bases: TGTGCCACCCGGACGGGCTACACCTTC.

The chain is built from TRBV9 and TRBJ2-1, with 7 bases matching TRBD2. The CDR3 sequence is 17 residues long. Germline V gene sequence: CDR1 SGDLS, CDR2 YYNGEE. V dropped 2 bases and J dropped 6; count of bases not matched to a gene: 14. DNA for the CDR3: TGTGCCAGCAGCGTCCGGGCCGCTAGCGGAACCGGCAATGAGCAGTTCTTC. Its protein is CASSVRAASGTGNEQFF.